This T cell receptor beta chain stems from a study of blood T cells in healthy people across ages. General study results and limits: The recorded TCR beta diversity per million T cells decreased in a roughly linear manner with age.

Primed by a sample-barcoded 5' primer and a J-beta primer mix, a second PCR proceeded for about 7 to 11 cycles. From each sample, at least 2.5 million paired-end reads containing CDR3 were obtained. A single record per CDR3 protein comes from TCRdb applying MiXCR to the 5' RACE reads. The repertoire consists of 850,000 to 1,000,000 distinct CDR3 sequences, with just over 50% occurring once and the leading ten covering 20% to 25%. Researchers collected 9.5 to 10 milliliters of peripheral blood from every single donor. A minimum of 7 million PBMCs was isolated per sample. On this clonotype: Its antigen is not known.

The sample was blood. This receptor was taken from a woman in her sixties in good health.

CDR3 sequence: CASSPSATRHNEQFF. The DNA for the CDR3 is TGTGCCAGCAGCCCCTCCGCGACACGCCACAATGAGCAGTTCTTC. The chain links TRBV3-1 to TRBJ2-1; D gene uncertain. V gave up 4 bases and J gave up 5 bases, with 15 bases separating them. The germline gives CDR1 LGHDT, CDR2 YNNKEL (reference sequence). This CDR3 is built from 15 residues.